Presented here are 21 T cell receptor beta chains from one specimen sequenced in a study of neurological immune-mediated disorders. One entry per CDR3 protein, called by TCRdb with MiXCR from the 5' RACE reads. The sample yields tens of thousands of distinct CDR3 sequences, 9.5% to 12% seen once. Time point of the sample: longitudinal time-point 1 (baseline). The specimen was PBMCs. The source is a male donor with HTLV-1-associated myelopathy (HAM/TSP).

This clonotype was observed at least ten times. The rearrangement joins TRBV7-9 to TRBJ1-1, with TRBD1 as a possible D gene (6 bases). From germline, CDR1 is SEHNR and CDR2 FQNEAQ (reference sequence). V gave up 5 bases and J gave up 3 bases, with 16 bases separating them. The CDR3 sequence is 15 residues long. The CDR3 is CASSPVGGADTEAFF. The CDR3 nucleotides read TGTGCCAGCAGCCCAGTGGGGGGGGCGGACACTGAAGCTTTCTTT.

Ten or more counts support this clonotype. V gene TRBV5-1 combines with J gene TRBJ2-5; possible D gene TRBD2, 5 bases. Trimming shortened V by 3 bases and J by 5 bases, and 17 bases separated the two germline ends. The CDR3 extends over 15 amino acids. Germline CDR1 and CDR2: SGHRS and YFSETQ. The CDR3 sequence: CASSSSILETETQYF. DNA for the CDR3: TGCGCCAGCAGCTCCTCAATACTAGAGACTGAGACCCAGTACTTC.

In this sample, this clonotype turned up many times. The chain carries TRBV3-1 and TRBJ2-5, with D perhaps assigned TRBD1 or TRBD2 (6 bases each). Germline CDR1 reads LGHDT; CDR2 reads YNNKEL (reference sequence). The CDR3 loop spans 15 amino acids. V was cut by 0 bases and J by 1 base, with 9 bases left in between. CDR3 sequence (DNA): TGTGCCAGCAGCCAAGATGGGGGGCGCCAAGAGACCCAGTACTTC. Translating gives CASSQDGGRQETQYF.

The rearrangement links TRBV3-1 to TRBJ2-7, with D perhaps matching TRBD2 (5 bases). CDR3 length: 13 amino acids. Germline V CDR1 and CDR2: LGHDT, YNNKEL (reference sequence). V lost 4 bases and J lost 2, with 9 bases in between. The CDR3 is CASSPGITYEQYF. CDR3 DNA: TGTGCCAGCAGCCCGGGGATCACCTACGAGCAGTACTTC.

This clonotype is classed as medium-sized. This chain links TRBV20-1 with TRBJ2-5; 9 bases map to TRBD2. The length of the CDR3 is 17 residues. With V trimmed by 0 bases and J by 2 bases, 10 bases remained unmatched. Germline V CDR1 and CDR2: DFQATT, SNEGSKA (reference sequence). The DNA of the CDR3 is TGCAGTGCTAGAGATCTCGGGCGGGGGGGTAATCAAGAGACCCAGTACTTC. Translation gives CSARDLGRGGNQETQYF.

This clonotype was seen ten or more times. This chain uses TRBV5-5 with TRBJ2-7, with unresolved D. The CDR3 length is 13 residues. Germline V gives CDR1 SGHKS, CDR2 YYEKEE (reference sequence). V was trimmed by 2 bases and J by 3 bases, leaving 9 bases between them. The CDR3 loop reads CASSLRWNYEQYF. CDR3 nucleotide sequence: TGTGCCAGCAGCTTAAGGTGGAACTACGAGCAGTACTTC.

This clonotype was recorded many times. This chain joins TRBV20-1 and TRBJ1-2, with D unclear. The CDR3 has 11 residues. The V and J ends lost 5 bases and 4 bases respectively, with 8 bases between them. Germline CDR1 DFQATT, CDR2 SNEGSKA (reference sequence). In nucleotides, the CDR3 is TGCAGTGCTCTCCGCGGCTATGGCTACACCTTC. It encodes CSALRGYGYTF.

The table lists this clonotype with many counts. The gene calls are TRBV5-1 and TRBJ2-1; D gene uncertain. Per the germline V gene, CDR1 is SGHRS and CDR2 is YFSETQ. This CDR3 is built from 13 residues. Between the trimmed V and J ends, which lost 1 base and 5 bases, there was a span of 7 bases. CDR3 loop: CASSLSYDNEQFF. CDR3 nucleotides: TGCGCCAGCAGCTTGTCCTACGACAATGAGCAGTTCTTC.

Many counts were recorded for this clonotype. V and J are TRBV12-3 or TRBV12-4 and TRBJ1-2; 8 nucleotides line up with TRBD1. The CDR3 sequence is 13 residues long. The ends lost 5 bases at V and 5 bases at J; junction bases unmatched: 4. CDR3 coding DNA: TGTGCCAGCAGTCCGGACAGGGCGTATGGCTACACCTTC. It codes for CASSPDRAYGYTF.

Many counts were recorded for this clonotype. The genes are TRBV27 and TRBJ2-5; tentative D call: TRBD2 (5 bases). Between the trimmed V and J ends, which lost 8 bases and 0 bases, there was a span of 16 bases. The CDR3 runs to 15 residues. CDR1 and CDR2 (germline): MNHEY, SMNVEV (reference sequence). CDR3 loop: CASHGGTGHQETQYF. In DNA, the CDR3 is TGTGCCAGCCATGGAGGAACTGGGCACCAAGAGACCCAGTACTTC.

This clonotype has a count of ten or more. The CDR3 nucleotides read TGTGCCAGCAGTGAGAAGGACCCCTCCTACAATGAGCAGTTCTTC. As protein: CASSEKDPSYNEQFF. The chain carries TRBV2 and TRBJ2-1; no firm D call. Germline lookup yields CDR1 SNHLY and CDR2 FYNNEI. Trimming stripped 3 bases from V and 0 bases from J, with 9 bases between. The CDR3 spans 15 residues.

This clonotype was observed at least ten times. The chain is built from TRBV7-2 and TRBJ1-1; D ambiguous. The V gene lost 0 bases and the J gene lost 5 bases, with 13 bases spanning the gap. CDR1 is SGHTA and CDR2 is FQGNSA in the germline V gene. The CDR3 is 15 amino acids. CDR3 amino acids: CASSLAPASGTEAFF. For the CDR3, the DNA is TGTGCCAGCAGCTTAGCTCCCGCCTCGGGTACTGAAGCTTTCTTT. Full variable domain (rest looked up from reference TRBV7-2 and TRBJ1-1): GAGVSQSPSNKVTEKGKDVELRCDPISGHTALYWYRQSLGQGLEFLIYFQGNSAPDKSGLPSDRFSAERTGGSVSTLTIQRTQQEDSAVYLCASSLAPASGTEAFFGQGTRLTVV.

For this clonotype: This may be a read error: a much more frequent sequence differs by one nucleotide. The CDR3, as DNA: TGCAGTGCTAGAAGGCCGCCAGATACCCAGTACTTC. Translating gives CSARRPPDTQYF. J is TRBJ2-5 and V is TRBV20-1; D not certain. V was shortened by 2 bases and J by 8 bases, with 12 bases between the two germline ends. This CDR3 is 12 amino acids long. Per germline, CDR1 DFQATT and CDR2 SNEGSKA (reference sequence).

This clonotype appeared many times. V is TRBV25-1 and J is TRBJ1-2, with a weak D call TRBD1 (6 bases). CDR3 size: 16 residues. V was clipped by 3 bases and J by 4 bases, with 18 bases between them. Germline V gene data show CDR1 as MGHDK and CDR2 as SYGVNS. CDR3 region: CASSDRAGDLFYGYTF. CDR3 nucleotides: TGTGCCAGCAGTGACCGAGCAGGGGACTTATTCTATGGCTACACCTTC.

This clonotype has ten or more counts. This chain uses TRBV15 with TRBJ1-4, with 7 bases aligning to TRBD1. Germline CDR1 LNHNV, CDR2 YYDKDF (reference sequence). With 1 base clipped from V and 4 bases from J, the junction kept 6 bases outside the gene matches. The CDR3 loop spans 16 amino acids. CDR3 coding DNA: TGTGCCACCAGCAGAGGAACGACAGGGTTTAATGAAAAACTGTTTTTT. Translation: CATSRGTTGFNEKLFF.

The gene calls are TRBV5-1 and TRBJ1-1; D is uncertain. Germline V gives CDR1 SGHRS, CDR2 YFSETQ. V lost 2 bases and J 3 bases, leaving 11 bases between the germline ends. The CDR3 runs to 14 residues. This CDR3 reads CASSFRGMDTEAFF. DNA of the CDR3: TGCGCCAGCAGCTTCCGAGGGATGGACACTGAAGCTTTCTTT. The whole variable domain, filled in from reference TRBV5-1 and TRBJ1-1, reads KAGVTQTPRYLIKTRGQQVTLSCSPISGHRSVSWYQQTPGQGLQFLFEYFSETQRNKGNFPGRFSGRQFSNSRSEMNVSTLELGDSALYLCASSFRGMDTEAFFGQGTRLTVV.

This clonotype showed up many times. J is TRBJ1-2 and V is TRBV9; D is perhaps TRBD1 (5 bases). Germline assignment: CDR1 SGDLS and CDR2 YYNGEE. V gave up 0 bases and J gave up 4 bases, with 13 bases separating them. The CDR3 runs to 15 residues. The CDR3 here is CASSVAAGVGYGYTF. The CDR3 coding sequence is TGTGCCAGCAGCGTAGCTGCGGGGGTTGGCTATGGCTACACCTTC.

This clonotype was observed many times. The gene calls are TRBV15 and TRBJ2-3; TRBD1 agrees at 8 bases. Trimming removed 3 bases from V and 6 bases from J; junction bases left unmatched: 8. CDR3 length: 15 amino acids. CDR1 and CDR2 from the germline V gene are LNHNV and YYDKDF (reference sequence). CDR3 DNA sequence: TGTGCCACCAGCAGGAGACAGGGGCTTAGGGATACGCAGTATTTT. Its protein product is CATSRRQGLRDTQYF.

There are many counts of this clonotype. The rearrangement joins TRBV2 to TRBJ2-1; 10 bases fit TRBD2. The CDR3 covers 14 residues. V shed 7 bases, J shed 4 bases, and the junction held 4 bases outside the gene matches. Looked up from germline, CDR1 is SNHLY and CDR2 is FYNNEI. DNA of the CDR3: TGTGCCAGCACCGAGCGGGGGGGATACAATGAGCAGTTCTTC. Protein sequence: CASTERGGYNEQFF.

Ten or more counts support this clonotype. The chain joins TRBV6-6 to TRBJ2-1, with 8 positions matching TRBD2. Germline CDR1 is MNHNY and CDR2 is SVGAGI (reference sequence). The junction had 3 bases not matched to a gene; V was cut back by 4 bases and J by 1 base. The length of the CDR3 is 15 residues. The CDR3 DNA is TGTGCCAGCAGTTTCGCGGGGGGATCCTACAATGAGCAGTTCTTC. It specifies CASSFAGGSYNEQFF.

This clonotype was counted ten times or more. The V call is TRBV20-1, the J call TRBJ1-3, with a weak D call TRBD1 (6 bases). Trimming left V 3 bases short and J 4 bases short, with 16 bases between. The CDR3 runs to 15 residues. Germline V gene data show CDR1 as DFQATT and CDR2 as SNEGSKA (reference sequence). CDR3 protein: CSARGEQGSGNTIYF. Here the CDR3 DNA reads TGCAGTGCTAGGGGGGAACAGGGTTCGGGAAACACCATATATTTT.